This T cell receptor (beta chain) stems from a study of cytomegalovirus exposure and HLA in healthy donors (TCRdb year 2017). For context, the study as a whole: In an earlier analysis of roughly 590 of the donors, around 300 Gb of sequence data and 90 million to 120 million unique TCR beta sequences from approximately 180 million T cells were reported. In addition to the first cohort of 666 subjects, a separate validation cohort of around 110 different subjects was used. Typing coverage differed by locus: A, B, C, DRB1 and DQB1 were typed in roughly 620-640 donors, DQA1 in about 560, DPA1 in around 610, and DPB1 in just under 490. Using immunosequencing, the study profiled T cell repertoires from around 670 subjects and related those repertoires to cytomegalovirus serostatus. Rather than drawing on any new phenotypic data, the later analysis identified candidate immune exposures from TCR beta sequences and the way those sequences occurred across donors. To decide whether each TCR beta V gene segment behaved as functional or pseudogenic, an earlier analysis of approximately 620 of the donors relied on high-throughput TCR beta sequencing. Donor age, sex, ethnicity and CMV serostatus were collected together with the repertoire data. The study aimed to test whether signatures of past pathogen exposure could be identified by cataloging public T cell receptors. Class I and class II HLA loci were covered by the typing at four-digit resolution. Of the 350 to 450 genotyped donors, about 80% fell in the genetic ancestry cluster associated with self-reported Caucasian donors. High-throughput TCR immunosequencing, statistical association of individual TCRs with disease status, and machine learning were combined to predict cytomegalovirus infection status. A later analysis re-examined previously published TCR beta repertoires from roughly 650 donors and added high-resolution HLA genotyping to investigate patterns of TCR occurrence. Among 300 to 450 genotyped donors of the cohort, an average of roughly 240,000 unique TCR beta nucleotide sequences were sequenced per donor, around a sixth of them non-productive. Every discovery cohort repertoire had been produced on one sequencing platform. Roughly 5 DR-DQ haplotypes were treated as single units for association and clustering because of strong linkage in the cohort. An early release covering approximately 600 HLA-typed donors comprised approximately 290 gigabases of sequencing data and around 80 million unique TCR sequences. A later genetic analysis took genome-wide SNP genotypes for about 65% of the 666 donors and used that subset as a discovery cohort.

Notes on this clone: Its target antigen remains unknown. No quality values exist for individual bases; no much larger clone is one base distant.

What the research found in general, with its limitations: In a later analysis, TCR association rates were found to vary across HLA loci, with the most associated TCRs seen for DRB1 alleles and the fewest for HLA-C alleles. A few of the identified cytomegalovirus-associated TCR beta chains were confirmed in vitro to be specific for cytomegalovirus antigens. According to a later genetic analysis, donors in an Asian-associated ancestry cluster had fewer N-insertions in productive TCRs than the approximately 670-donor mean. Correlated functional status among segregating V segments might be attributable to linkage disequilibrium, but an unknown experimental factor could not be ruled out. In both the original and validation cohorts, the classifier was reported to diagnose cytomegalovirus status with high specificity and sensitivity. Because some donors lacked HLA typing at each locus, the association tests relied only on the typed subset. This cohort had only TCR beta chains sequenced, and the lack of alpha or paired-chain data limited which features could be detected. Roughly uniform sequencing depth across donors was assumed in presence/absence analyses, although this assumption may not hold. When HLA alleles, especially DR and DQ, strongly co-occurred, attributing TCR associations to individual alleles was difficult. A group of highly shared sequence variants was considered likely to be a technical artifact of the sequencing pipeline. The study gave a list of around 170 TCR beta chains associated with cytomegalovirus. Because counts were too low, about 18 rarely observed V segments, including chromosome 9 orphons, were excluded from the earlier analysis of 500 to 700 of the donors. A later analysis reported that several top co-occurrence clusters appeared linked to parvovirus B19, influenza, CMV and Epstein-Barr virus. The authors suggested that the approach could potentially be generalized to other disease states and immunological phenotypes. A further reported finding was that TCR beta sequences accurately predicted the HLA-A and HLA-B alleles for most subjects in the first cohort. A later analysis found that HLA-associated TCR beta chains were more clonally expanded and had lower generation probabilities than equally common non-associated chains. In a later genetic analysis, a missense DCLRE1C variant was associated with V-gene and J-gene trimming of TCR beta chains, and the association was replicated in an independent cohort. A later analysis found that most CMV-associated TCR beta chains appeared HLA-restricted, with HLA associations seemingly driven largely by CMV exposure. Specific HLA alleles were associated with 15,000 to 20,000 TCR beta sequences at a false discovery rate of 0.05 in a later analysis. Across donors, most TCR sequences were observed very rarely, whereas some public TCRs were present in many individuals. In an earlier analysis of several hundred of the donors, most TCR beta V segments were observed in productive rearrangements about 87% or about 30% of the time, broadly matching IMGT annotations. CMV serostatus was the only immune exposure information available for the cohort.

The protocol used for the library was the immunoSEQ multiplex PCR assay. For the multiplex PCR, a mixture combining 60 forward primers for TCR Vbeta segments and 13 reverse primers for TCR Jbeta segments was used. The CDR3 region of rearranged TCR beta genes was amplified from genomic DNA by a multiplex PCR assay. On the Illumina HiSeq System, the amplified TCR beta libraries were sequenced as 87-base-pair reads. Processing in the source paper ran as follows. A later analysis counted about 80 million unique TCR beta chains across the 550 to 750 repertoires, and 9 million to 14 million of these chains were shared by at least two donors. To remove PCR and sequencing errors, raw reads were error-corrected and collapsed into unique sequences using a nearest-neighbor algorithm that merged closely related sequences. Alignment of CDR3 sequences to IMGT reference sequences was used to assign V, D and J gene segments. For a sequence to be retained, a match of at least six nucleotides to both a V gene segment and a J gene segment was required. Rearrangements were classified as productive when the CDR3 lacked stop codons and remained in frame with V and J, and all other rearrangements were classified as non-productive. CDR3 was defined by IMGT convention, running from the second conserved V-encoded cysteine to the conserved J-encoded phenylalanine. Sequences without an unambiguous match to a single V gene segment were excluded from the earlier analysis of 587 of the donors. An earlier analysis of just under 600 of the donors called V segments functional above 56.7% productive rearrangements and segregating when the between-donor standard deviation exceeded 5%. A statistical classification framework was developed to diagnose cytomegalovirus status using the catalog of TCR beta chain sequences. In a later analysis, TCR nucleotide sequences were compared against IMGT/GENE-DB human TR gene sequences so that V and J genes could be assigned. Using the TCRdist pipeline, a later analysis assigned CDR3 sequences along with most-parsimonious VDJ recombination scenarios. In a later analysis, each TCR beta chain was defined by its CDR3 amino acid sequence together with its V-gene family, and reads lacking a unique V-gene family were excluded. To address suspected cross-contamination and a sequencing artifact, a later analysis removed around 590 highly shared, low-generation-probability nucleotide sequences. A later analysis calculated a clonal expansion index for each public chain from normalized within-repertoire ranks of inferred template counts. Generation probabilities in a later analysis came from a VDJ recombination model fitted to out-of-frame rearrangements, and those results were checked against IGoR. In a later analysis, TCR-TCR, TCR-HLA and TCR-CMV co-occurrence was scored with hypergeometric tests, and a repertoire-size bias correction was applied to TCR pairs. False discovery rates were estimated in a later analysis by permuting HLA or CMV assignments 20 times. In a later analysis, co-occurring TCRs were grouped with DBSCAN, and TCRdist sequence similarity was added when clustering was performed within HLA-allele-positive subsets. Co-occurrence clustering excluded repertoires with fewer than 30,000 or more than 120,000 public chains, plus five with anomalous nucleotide sharing. Entries here come from immuneACCESS through TCRdb and include only in-frame sequences with V and J called. Some clones fail to appear in such tables; in the studies checked, an unresolved V gene covers under half of the shortfall, and the cause of the remainder is unknown. The DNA gave D and trimming, while V, J and clone size come from that table. In this sample the table shows some 150,000 clones, 75% to 85% of which occur a single time. The ten largest account for about 2.2% of the sample.

The cohort consisted of 600 or so healthy bone marrow donors. All cohort members were sampled while nominally healthy, although unrecorded immune exposures were likely present. The donor was CMV seronegative and belonged to the group of 352 seronegative cohort members. A peripheral blood sample was provided by each donor, and peripheral blood mononuclear cells were used for TCR beta sequencing. Genomic DNA was extracted from the blood cell samples with the Qiagen DNeasy Blood Extraction Kit. The sample consisted of PBMCs. This sequence originates from a man aged 50 or older in good health and CMV-seronegative.

The encoded CDR3 is CASSLAAGVDNEQFF. The DNA is TGCGCCAGCAGCTTGGCAGCGGGGGTCGACAATGAGCAGTTCTTC. The chain links TRBV5-1 with TRBJ2-1; the junction holds 8 bases that match TRBD2. Per the germline V gene, SGHRS is the CDR1 and YFSETQ is the CDR2. Germline trimming: 0 bases from V, 5 bases from J; junction bases outside gene matches: 4. Measured from the cysteine to the phenylalanine, the CDR3 is 15 residues long. Left in the record is the CDR3 DNA by itself, 45 bases read in frame from the first base.